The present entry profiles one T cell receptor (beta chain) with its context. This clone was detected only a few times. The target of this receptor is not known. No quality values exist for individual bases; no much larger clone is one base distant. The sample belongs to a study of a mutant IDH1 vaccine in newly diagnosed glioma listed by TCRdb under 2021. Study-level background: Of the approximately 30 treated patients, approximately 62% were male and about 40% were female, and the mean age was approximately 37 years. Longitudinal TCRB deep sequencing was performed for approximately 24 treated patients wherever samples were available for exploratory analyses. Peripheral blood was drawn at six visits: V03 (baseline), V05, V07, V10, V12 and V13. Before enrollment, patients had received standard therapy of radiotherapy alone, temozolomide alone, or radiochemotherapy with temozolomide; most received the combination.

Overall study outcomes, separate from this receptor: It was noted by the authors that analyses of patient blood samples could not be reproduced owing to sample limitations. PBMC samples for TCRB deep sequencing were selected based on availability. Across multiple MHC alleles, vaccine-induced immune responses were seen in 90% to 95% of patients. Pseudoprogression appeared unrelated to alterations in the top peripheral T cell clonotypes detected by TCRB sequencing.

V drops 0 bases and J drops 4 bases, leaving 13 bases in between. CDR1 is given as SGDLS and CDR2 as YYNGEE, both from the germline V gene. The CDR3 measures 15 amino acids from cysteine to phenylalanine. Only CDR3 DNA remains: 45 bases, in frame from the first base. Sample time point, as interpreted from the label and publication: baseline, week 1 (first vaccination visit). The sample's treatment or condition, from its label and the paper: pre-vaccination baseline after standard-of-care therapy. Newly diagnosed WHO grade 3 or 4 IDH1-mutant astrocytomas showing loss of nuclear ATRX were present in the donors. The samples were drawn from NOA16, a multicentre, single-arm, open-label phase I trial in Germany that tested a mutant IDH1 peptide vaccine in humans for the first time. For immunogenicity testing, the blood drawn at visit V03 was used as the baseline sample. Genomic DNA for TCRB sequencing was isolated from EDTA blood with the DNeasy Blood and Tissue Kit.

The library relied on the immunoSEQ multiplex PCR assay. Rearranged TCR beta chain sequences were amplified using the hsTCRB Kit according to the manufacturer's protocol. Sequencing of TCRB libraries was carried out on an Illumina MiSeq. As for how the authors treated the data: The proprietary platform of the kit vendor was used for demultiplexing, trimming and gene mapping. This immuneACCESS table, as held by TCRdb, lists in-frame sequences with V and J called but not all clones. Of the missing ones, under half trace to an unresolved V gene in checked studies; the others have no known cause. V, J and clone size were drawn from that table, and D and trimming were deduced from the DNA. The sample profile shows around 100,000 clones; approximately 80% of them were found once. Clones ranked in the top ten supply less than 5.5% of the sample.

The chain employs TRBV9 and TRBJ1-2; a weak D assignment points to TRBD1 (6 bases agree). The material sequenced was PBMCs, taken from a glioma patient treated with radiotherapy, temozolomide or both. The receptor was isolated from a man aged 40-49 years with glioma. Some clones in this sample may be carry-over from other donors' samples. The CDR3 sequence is CASSVAGVVGYGYTF. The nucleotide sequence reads TGTGCCAGCAGCGTAGCAGGGGTGGTGGGCTATGGCTACACCTTC.